The following is a T cell receptor (beta chain) sequence with its context. The data are from a study of Ad26.COV2.S vaccination and SARS-CoV-2 variants. Study-wide background: Dosing was one shot or two shots 56 days apart.

The CDR3 is 17 amino acids. Germline CDR1 is SGHRS and CDR2 is YFSETQ. J lost 2 bases, V lost 4 bases, and 7 bases had no gene match. Treatment denoted: 15 to 20 received Ad26.COV2.S at low or high dose, single or two shots; about 5 received placebo; per-sample allocation not given. Day 63 after the first injection of vaccine or placebo was the sampling time. Aged 18-55 years, donor was enrolled in Boston in the early 2020s. Its platform was an Ad26 vector, and its expressed antigen was Wuhan-strain SARS-CoV-2 spike. The protocol was immunoSEQ multiplex PCR, while the TCRdb copy is restricted to in-frame clones and leaves out a portion. The profile shows hundreds of thousands of clones, 86% of them singletons.

The sequence came from a person between 18 and 59 years old who received the Ad26.COV2.S COVID-19 vaccine or a placebo. The source was peripheral blood, collected in a trial of Ad26.COV2.S vaccine versus placebo. The chain couples TRBV5-1 to TRBJ1-5, with 12 positions matching TRBD1. The CDR3 bases are TGCGCCAGCAGCGCGGGACAGGGGGCTAGGCGCAATCAGCCCCAGCATTTT. It codes for CASSAGQGARRNQPQHF.